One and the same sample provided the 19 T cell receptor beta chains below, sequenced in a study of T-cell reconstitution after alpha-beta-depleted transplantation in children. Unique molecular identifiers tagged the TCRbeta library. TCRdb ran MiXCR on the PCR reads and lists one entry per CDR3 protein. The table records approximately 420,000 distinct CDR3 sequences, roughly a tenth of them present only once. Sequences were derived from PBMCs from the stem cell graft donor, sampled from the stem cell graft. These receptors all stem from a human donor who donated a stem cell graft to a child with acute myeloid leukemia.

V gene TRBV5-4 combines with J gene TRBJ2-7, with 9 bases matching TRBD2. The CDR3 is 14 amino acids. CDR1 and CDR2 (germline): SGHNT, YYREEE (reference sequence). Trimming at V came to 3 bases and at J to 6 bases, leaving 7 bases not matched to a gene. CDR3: CASSYLAGAAEQYF. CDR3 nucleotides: TGTGCCAGCAGCTACTTAGCGGGAGCGGCCGAGCAGTACTTC.

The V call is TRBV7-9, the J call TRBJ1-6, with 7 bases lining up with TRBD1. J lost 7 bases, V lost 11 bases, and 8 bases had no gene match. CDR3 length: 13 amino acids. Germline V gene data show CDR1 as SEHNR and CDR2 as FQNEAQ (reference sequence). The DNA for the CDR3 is TGTGCCCTCCAAAAGGACAGGAATTCACCCCTCCACTTT. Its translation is CALQKDRNSPLHF.

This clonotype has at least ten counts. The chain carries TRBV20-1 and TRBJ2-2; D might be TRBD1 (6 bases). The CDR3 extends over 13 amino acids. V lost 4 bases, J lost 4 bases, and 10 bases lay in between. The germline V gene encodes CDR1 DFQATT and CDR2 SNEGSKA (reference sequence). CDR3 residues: CSAKPTGTGELFF. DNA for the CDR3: TGCAGTGCTAAACCGACAGGCACCGGGGAGCTGTTTTTT.

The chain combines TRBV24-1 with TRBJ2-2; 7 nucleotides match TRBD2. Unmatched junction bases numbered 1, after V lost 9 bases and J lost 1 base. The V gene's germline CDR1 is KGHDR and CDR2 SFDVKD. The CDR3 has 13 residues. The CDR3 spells CATGGRNTGELFF. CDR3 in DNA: TGTGCCACCGGCGGGAGGAACACCGGGGAGCTGTTTTTT.

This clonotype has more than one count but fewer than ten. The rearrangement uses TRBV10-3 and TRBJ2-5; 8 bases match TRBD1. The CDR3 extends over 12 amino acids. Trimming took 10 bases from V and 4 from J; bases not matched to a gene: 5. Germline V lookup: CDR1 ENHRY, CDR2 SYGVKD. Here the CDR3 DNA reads TGTGCCACCACAACAGGGGGAGAGACCCAGTACTTC. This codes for CATTTGGETQYF.

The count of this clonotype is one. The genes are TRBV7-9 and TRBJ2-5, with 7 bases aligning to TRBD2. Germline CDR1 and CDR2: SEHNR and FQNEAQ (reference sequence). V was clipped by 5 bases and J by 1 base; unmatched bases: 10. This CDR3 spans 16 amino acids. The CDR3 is CASSRSGLTPQETQYF. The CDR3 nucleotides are TGTGCCAGCAGCCGATCGGGACTAACGCCCCAAGAGACCCAGTACTTC.

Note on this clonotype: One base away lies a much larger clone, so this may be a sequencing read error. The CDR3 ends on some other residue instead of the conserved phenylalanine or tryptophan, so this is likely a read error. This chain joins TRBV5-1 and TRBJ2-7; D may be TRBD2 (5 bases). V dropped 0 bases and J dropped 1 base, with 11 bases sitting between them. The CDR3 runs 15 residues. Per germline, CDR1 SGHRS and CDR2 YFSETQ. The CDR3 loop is CASSLGERYSYEQYI. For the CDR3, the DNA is TGCGCCAGCAGCTTGGGGGAGCGATATTCCTACGAGCAGTACATC.

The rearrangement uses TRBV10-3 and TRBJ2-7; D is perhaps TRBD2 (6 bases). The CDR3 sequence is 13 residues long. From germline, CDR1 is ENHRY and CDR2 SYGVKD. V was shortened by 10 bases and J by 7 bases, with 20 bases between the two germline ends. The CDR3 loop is CATTGLQGSEQYF. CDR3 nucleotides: TGTGCCACGACGGGACTCCAAGGGAGTGAGCAGTACTTC.

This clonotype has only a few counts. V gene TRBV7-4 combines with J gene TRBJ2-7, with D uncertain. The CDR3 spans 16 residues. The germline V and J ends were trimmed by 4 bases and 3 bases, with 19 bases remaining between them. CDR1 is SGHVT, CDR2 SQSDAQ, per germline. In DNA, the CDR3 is TGTGCCAGCAGCTCCGCAGTCTTTTGTGGATTCTACGAGCAGTACGTC. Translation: CASSSAVFCGFYEQYV.

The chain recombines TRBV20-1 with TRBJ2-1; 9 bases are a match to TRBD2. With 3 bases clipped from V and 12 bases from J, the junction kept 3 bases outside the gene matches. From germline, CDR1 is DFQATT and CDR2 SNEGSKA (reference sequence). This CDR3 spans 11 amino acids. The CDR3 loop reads CSASRGGGQFF. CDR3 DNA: TGCAGTGCTAGCCGCGGGGGGGGGCAGTTCTTC.

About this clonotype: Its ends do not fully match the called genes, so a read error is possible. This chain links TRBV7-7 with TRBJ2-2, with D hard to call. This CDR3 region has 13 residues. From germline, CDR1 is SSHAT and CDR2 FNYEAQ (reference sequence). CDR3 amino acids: CASSLVPTGELFF. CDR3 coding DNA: TGTGCTAGCAGCTTAGTACCGACCGGGGAGCTGTTTTTT.

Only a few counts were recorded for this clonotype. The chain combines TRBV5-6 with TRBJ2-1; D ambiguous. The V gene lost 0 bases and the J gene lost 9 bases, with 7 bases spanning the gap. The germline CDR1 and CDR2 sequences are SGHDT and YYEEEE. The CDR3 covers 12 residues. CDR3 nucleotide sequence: TGTGCCAGCAGCTTGGACAGCTTTGAGCAGTTCTTC. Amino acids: CASSLDSFEQFF.

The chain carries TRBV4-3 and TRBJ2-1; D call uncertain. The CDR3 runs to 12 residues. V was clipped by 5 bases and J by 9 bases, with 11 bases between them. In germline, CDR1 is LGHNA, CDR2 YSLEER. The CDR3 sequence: CASSALVGEQFF. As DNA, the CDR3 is TGCGCCAGCAGCGCCCTAGTCGGTGAGCAGTTCTTC.

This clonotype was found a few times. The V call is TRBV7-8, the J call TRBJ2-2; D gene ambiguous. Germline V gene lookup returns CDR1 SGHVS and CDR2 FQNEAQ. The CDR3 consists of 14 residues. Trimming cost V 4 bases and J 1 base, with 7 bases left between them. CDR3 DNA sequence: TGTGCCAGCAGCTCCCGAGGGAACACCGGGGAGCTGTTTTTT. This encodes CASSSRGNTGELFF. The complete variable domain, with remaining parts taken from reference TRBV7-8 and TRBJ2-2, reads GAGVSQSPRYKVAKRGQDVALRCDPISGHVSLFWYQQALGQGPEFLTYFQNEAQLDKSGLPSDRFFAERPEGSVSTLKIQRTQQEDSAVYLCASSSRGNTGELFFGEGSRLTVL.

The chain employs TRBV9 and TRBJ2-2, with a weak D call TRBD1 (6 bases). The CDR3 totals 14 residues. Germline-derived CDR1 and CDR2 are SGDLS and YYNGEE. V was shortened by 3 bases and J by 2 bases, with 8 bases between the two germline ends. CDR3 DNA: TGTGCCAGCAGCGGACAGGTTAACACCGGGGAGCTGTTTTTT. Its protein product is CASSGQVNTGELFF.

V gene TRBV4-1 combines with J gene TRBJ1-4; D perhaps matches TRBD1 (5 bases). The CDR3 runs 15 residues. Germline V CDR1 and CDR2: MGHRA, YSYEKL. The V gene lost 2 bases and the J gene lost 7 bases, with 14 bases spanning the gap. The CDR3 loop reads CASSQPGGGGEKLFF. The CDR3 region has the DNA TGCGCCAGCAGCCAACCGGGGGGAGGTGGTGAAAAACTGTTTTTT.

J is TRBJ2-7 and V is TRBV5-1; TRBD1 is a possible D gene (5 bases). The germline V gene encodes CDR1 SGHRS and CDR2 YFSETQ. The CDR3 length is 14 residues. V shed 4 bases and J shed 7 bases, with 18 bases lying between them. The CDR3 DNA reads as TGCGCCAGCAGCCCAGGGTGGGGTAAGGAAGAGCAGTACTTC. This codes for CASSPGWGKEEQYF.

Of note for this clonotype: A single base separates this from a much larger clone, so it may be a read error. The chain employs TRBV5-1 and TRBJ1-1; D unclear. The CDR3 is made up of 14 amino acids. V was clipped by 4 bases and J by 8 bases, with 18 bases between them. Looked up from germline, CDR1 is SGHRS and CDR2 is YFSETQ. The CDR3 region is CASSGGYSQTEAFF. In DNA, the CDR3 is TGCGCCAGCAGCGGAGGGTACAGTCAAACCGAAGCTTTCTTT. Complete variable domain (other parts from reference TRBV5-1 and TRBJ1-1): KAGVTQTPRYLIKTRGQQVTLSCSPISGHRSVSWYQQTPGQGLQFLFEYFSETQRNKGNFPGRFSGRQFSNSRSEMNVSTLELGDSALYLCASSGGYSQTEAFFGQGTRLTVV.

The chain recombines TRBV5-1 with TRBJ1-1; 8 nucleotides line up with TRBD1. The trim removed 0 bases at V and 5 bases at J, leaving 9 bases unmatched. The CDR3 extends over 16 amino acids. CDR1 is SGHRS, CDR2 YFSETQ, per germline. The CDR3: CASSLDPQGVGTEAFF. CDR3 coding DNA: TGCGCCAGCAGCTTGGACCCACAGGGGGTGGGGACTGAAGCTTTCTTT.